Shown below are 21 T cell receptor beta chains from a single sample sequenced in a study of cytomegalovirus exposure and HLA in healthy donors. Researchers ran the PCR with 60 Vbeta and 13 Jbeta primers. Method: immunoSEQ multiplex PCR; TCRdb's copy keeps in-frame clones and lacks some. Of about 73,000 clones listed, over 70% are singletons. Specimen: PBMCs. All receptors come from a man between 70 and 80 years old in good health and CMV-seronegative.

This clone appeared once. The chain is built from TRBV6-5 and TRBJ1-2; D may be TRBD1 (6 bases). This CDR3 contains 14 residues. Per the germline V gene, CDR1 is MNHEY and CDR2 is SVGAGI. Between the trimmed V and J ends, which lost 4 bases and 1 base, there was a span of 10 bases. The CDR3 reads CASSSQGFNYGYTF. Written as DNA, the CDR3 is TGTGCCAGCAGTTCACAGGGATTTAACTATGGCTACACCTTC.

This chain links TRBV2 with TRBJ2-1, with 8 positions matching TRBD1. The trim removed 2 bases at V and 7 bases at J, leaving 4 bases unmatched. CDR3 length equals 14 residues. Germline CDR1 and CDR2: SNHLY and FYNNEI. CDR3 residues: CASSEQGALNEQFF. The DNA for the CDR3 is TGTGCCAGCAGTGAACAGGGGGCACTAAATGAGCAGTTCTTC.

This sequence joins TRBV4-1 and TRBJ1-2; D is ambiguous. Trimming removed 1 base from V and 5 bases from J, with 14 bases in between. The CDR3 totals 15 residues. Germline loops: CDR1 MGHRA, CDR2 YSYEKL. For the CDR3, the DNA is TGCGCCAGCAGCCAAGTAGGCCGGGATGGGTATGGCTACACCTTC. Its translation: CASSQVGRDGYGYTF.

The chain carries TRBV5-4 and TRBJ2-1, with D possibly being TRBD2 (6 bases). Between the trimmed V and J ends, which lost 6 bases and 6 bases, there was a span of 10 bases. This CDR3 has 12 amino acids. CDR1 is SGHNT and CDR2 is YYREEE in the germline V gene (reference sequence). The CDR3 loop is CASTKTSNEQFF. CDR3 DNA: TGTGCCAGCACCAAGACTAGCAATGAGCAGTTCTTC.

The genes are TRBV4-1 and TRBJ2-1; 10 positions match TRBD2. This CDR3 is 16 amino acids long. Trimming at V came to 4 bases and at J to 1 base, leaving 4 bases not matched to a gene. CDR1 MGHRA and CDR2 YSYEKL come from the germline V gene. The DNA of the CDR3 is TGCGCCAGCAGCCGAGGACTAGCGGAGTCCTACAATGAGCAGTTCTTC. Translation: CASSRGLAESYNEQFF.

CDR3 in amino acids: CASSPLAGEADTQYF. CDR3 sequence (DNA): TGTGCCAGCTCACCTTTAGCGGGAGAGGCGGATACGCAGTATTTT. The J gene is TRBJ2-3, the V gene TRBV18, with TRBD2 identical over 9 bases. J gave up 6 bases and V 3 bases, and 7 bases lay outside the gene matches. This CDR3 contains 15 residues. Germline CDR1 and CDR2: KGHSH and LQKENI.

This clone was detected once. The CDR3 DNA is TGTGCCAGCAGAGGGGACAGGGGACCCAGGCAGTACTTC. Translation gives CASRGDRGPRQYF. The chain employs TRBV2 and TRBJ2-7, with TRBD1 matching 10 bases. Unmatched junction bases numbered 8, after V lost 6 bases and J lost 9 bases. The CDR3 sequence is 13 residues long. Germline CDR1 is SNHLY and CDR2 is FYNNEI.

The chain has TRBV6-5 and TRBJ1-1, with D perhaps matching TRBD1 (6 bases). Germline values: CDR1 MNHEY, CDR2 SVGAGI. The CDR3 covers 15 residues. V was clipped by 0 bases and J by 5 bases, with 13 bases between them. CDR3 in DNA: TGTGCCAGCAGTTACTCGTCAGGGGCGTGGACTGAAGCTTTCTTT. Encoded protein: CASSYSSGAWTEAFF.

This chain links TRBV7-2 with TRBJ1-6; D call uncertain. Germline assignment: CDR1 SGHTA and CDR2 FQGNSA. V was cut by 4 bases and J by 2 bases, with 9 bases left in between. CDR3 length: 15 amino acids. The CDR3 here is CASSSSSAYNSPLHF. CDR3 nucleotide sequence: TGTGCCAGCAGCTCCTCCTCGGCCTATAATTCACCCCTCCACTTT. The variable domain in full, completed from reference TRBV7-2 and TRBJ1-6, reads GAGVSQSPSNKVTEKGKDVELRCDPISGHTALYWYRQSLGQGLEFLIYFQGNSAPDKSGLPSDRFSAERTGGSVSTLTIQRTQQEDSAVYLCASSSSSAYNSPLHFGNGTRLTVT.

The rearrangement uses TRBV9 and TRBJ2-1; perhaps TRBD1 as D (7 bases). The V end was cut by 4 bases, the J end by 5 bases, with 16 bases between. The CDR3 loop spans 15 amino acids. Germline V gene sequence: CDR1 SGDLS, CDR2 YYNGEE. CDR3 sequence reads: CASSIRTGGDNEQFF. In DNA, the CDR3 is TGTGCCAGCAGCATACGGACAGGAGGGGACAATGAGCAGTTCTTC.

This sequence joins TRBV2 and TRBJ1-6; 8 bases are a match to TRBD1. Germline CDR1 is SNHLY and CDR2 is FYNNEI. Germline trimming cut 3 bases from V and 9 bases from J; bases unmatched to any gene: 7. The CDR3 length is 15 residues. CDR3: CASSELDRVGSPLHF. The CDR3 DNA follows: TGTGCCAGCAGTGAGCTGGACAGGGTTGGTTCACCCCTCCACTTT.

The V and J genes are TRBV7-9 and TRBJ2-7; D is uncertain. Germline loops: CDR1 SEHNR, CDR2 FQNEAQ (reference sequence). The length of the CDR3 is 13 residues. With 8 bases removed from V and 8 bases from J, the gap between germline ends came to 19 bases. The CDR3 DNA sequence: TGTGCCAGCTCCGCCCAGGCCTCCCGCCAGCAGTACTTC. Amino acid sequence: CASSAQASRQQYF.

CDR3 DNA sequence: TGTGCCAGCAGCTTTGGACAGACTAATTCACCCCTCCACTTT. This codes for CASSFGQTNSPLHF. J is TRBJ1-6 and V is TRBV7-9, with D possibly TRBD1 on 6 matching bases. Trimming removed 3 bases from V and 6 bases from J, with 9 bases in between. Germline lookup yields CDR1 SEHNR and CDR2 FQNEAQ (reference sequence). The CDR3 spans 14 residues.

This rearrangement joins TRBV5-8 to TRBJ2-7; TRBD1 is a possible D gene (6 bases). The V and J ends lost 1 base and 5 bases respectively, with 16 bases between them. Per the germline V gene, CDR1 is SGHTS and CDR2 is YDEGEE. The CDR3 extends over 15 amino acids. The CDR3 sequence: CASSLLGAQGDEQYF. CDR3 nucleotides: TGTGCCAGCAGCTTGCTGGGTGCACAGGGAGACGAGCAGTACTTC.

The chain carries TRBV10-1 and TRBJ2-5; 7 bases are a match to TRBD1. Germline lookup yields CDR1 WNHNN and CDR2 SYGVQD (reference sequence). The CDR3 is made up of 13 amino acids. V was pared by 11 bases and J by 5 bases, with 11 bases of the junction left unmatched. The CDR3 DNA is TGCGCCCGACGACAGGGTCGGCAGGAGACCCAGTACTTC. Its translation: CARRQGRQETQYF.

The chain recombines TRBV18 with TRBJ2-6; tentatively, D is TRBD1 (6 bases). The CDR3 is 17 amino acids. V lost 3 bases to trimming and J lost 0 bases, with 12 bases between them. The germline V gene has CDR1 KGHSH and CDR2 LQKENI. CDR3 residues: CASSPPGQNSGANVLTF. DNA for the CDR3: TGTGCCAGCTCACCTCCGGGACAAAACTCTGGGGCCAACGTCCTGACTTTC. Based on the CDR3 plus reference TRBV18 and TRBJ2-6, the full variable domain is NAGVMQNPRHLVRRRGQEARLRCSPMKGHSHVYWYRQLPEEGLKFMVYLQKENIIDESGMPKERFSAEFPKEGPSILRIQQVVRGDSAAYFCASSPPGQNSGANVLTFGAGSRLTVL.

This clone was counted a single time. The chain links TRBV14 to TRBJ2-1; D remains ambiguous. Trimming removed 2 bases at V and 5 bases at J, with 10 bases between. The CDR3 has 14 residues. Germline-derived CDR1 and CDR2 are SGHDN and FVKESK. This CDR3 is CASSQLVADNEQFF. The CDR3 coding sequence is TGTGCCAGCAGCCAATTAGTGGCGGACAATGAGCAGTTCTTC. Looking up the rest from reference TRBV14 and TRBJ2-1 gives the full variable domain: EAGVTQFPSHSVIEKGQTVTLRCDPISGHDNLYWYRRVMGKEIKFLLHFVKESKQDESGMPNNRFLAERTGGTYSTLKVQPAELEDSGVYFCASSQLVADNEQFFGPGTRLTVL.

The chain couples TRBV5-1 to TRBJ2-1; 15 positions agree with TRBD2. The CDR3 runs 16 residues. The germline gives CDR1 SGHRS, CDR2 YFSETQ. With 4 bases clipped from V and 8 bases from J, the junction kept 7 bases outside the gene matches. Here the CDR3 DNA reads TGCGCCAGCAGCCCGGGACTAGCGGGGGGCGCGGATGAGCAGTTCTTC. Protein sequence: CASSPGLAGGADEQFF.

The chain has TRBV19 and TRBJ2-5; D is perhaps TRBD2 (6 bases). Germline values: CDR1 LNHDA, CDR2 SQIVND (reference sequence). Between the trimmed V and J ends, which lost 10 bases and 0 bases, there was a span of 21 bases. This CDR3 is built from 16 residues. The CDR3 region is CATPAHVRDYQETQYF. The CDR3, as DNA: TGTGCCACCCCCGCTCATGTGCGGGATTACCAAGAGACCCAGTACTTC.

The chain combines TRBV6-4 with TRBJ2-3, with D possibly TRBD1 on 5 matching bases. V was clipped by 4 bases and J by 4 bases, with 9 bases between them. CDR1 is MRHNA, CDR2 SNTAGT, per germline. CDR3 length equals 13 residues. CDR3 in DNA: TGTGCCAGCAGTGCCAGGGTCGCAGATACGCAGTATTTT. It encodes CASSARVADTQYF.

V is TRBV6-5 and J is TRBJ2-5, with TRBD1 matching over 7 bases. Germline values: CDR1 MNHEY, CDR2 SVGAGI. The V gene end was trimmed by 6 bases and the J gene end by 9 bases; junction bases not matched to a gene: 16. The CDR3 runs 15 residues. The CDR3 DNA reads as TGTGCCAGCAGCAACTCGGAAGGACAGGTTCTGGCCCAGTACTTC. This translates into CASSNSEGQVLAQYF.